This T cell receptor (beta chain) emerged from a study of shared clonotypes between healthy human individuals. Study results and caveats: Few donors limited the genetic and exposure-history diversity represented.

As concerns this clone: No antigen is known for it.

V trimming: 6 bases; J trimming: 5 bases; junction bases outside the gene matches: 10. Germline values: CDR1 MDHEN, CDR2 SYDVKM. This CDR3 comprises 14 residues. The method was immunoSEQ multiplex PCR; TCRdb's version includes in-frame clones alone and lacks a portion of them. The table records hundreds of thousands of clones, around 73% of them present only once. The V and J genes are TRBV28 and TRBJ2-7, with 7 bases aligning to TRBD1. The sequencing input was memory CD4+ T cells sorted from blood. The subset: CD45RA-negative fraction. The receptor was derived from a woman aged 25 to 45 in good health. CDR3 protein: CASSLTGVGNEQYF. DNA of the CDR3: TGTGCCAGCAGCCTAACAGGGGTCGGGAACGAGCAGTACTTC.